One sample yielded the 4 T cell receptor beta chains listed below, sequenced in a study of blood T cell repertoires in COVID-19. Data came from immunoSEQ multiplex PCR; TCRdb stores just in-frame clones and leaves some out. The sample contains a few hundred thousand clones, around nine tenths of which appear only once. Material for sequencing was peripheral blood. The receptors derive from a young woman with COVID-19, enrolled during active disease.

The chain uses TRBV14 and TRBJ1-1, with 9 bases that match TRBD1. The CDR3 is 16 amino acids. Trimming took 6 bases from V and 3 from J; bases not matched to a gene: 11. The V gene's germline CDR1 is SGHDN and CDR2 FVKESK. The CDR3 loop is CASRRTGGGGYTEAFF. The CDR3, as DNA: TGTGCCAGCAGGCGAACAGGGGGCGGTGGATACACTGAAGCTTTCTTT. Full variable domain (remainder filled in from reference TRBV14 and TRBJ1-1): EAGVTQFPSHSVIEKGQTVTLRCDPISGHDNLYWYRRVMGKEIKFLLHFVKESKQDESGMPNNRFLAERTGGTYSTLKVQPAELEDSGVYFCASRRTGGGGYTEAFFGQGTRLTVV.

This chain links TRBV10-3 with TRBJ1-2, with D perhaps TRBD1 (6 bases). CDR3 length: 13 amino acids. Trimming shortened V by 5 bases and J by 3 bases, and 10 bases separated the two germline ends. The germline V gene has CDR1 ENHRY and CDR2 SYGVKD. The CDR3 nucleotides read TGTGCCATCAGTTACAACAGGGACTATGGCTACACCTTC. Translation gives CAISYNRDYGYTF.

This clone appeared a few times. J is TRBJ2-2 and V is TRBV18, with a tentative D call TRBD2 (6 bases). CDR1 KGHSH and CDR2 LQKENI come from the germline V gene. The CDR3 length is 13 residues. V lost 2 bases, J lost 7 bases, and 8 bases lay in between. CDR3 in amino acids: CASSPRRGGELFF. CDR3 DNA sequence: TGTGCCAGCTCACCAAGGAGGGGCGGGGAGCTGTTTTTT.

The chain is built from TRBV4-1 and TRBJ2-1; D is unclear. Germline CDR1 reads MGHRA; CDR2 reads YSYEKL. V was clipped by 0 bases and J by 3 bases, with 12 bases between them. The CDR3 covers 16 residues. CDR3 residues: CASSQDNSQFYNEQFF. For the CDR3, the DNA is TGCGCCAGCAGCCAAGACAACAGTCAATTCTACAATGAGCAGTTCTTC.